This TCR beta chain was observed in a study of blood T cell repertoires in COVID-19. Study summary: Sources were T cells, B-cell-depleted T cells, or PBMCs; the material itself was cDNA or gDNA.

Original handling: Quantification of nucleated cells was approximated via reference gene primer amplification. Assay used: immunoSEQ multiplex PCR; TCRdb lists only in-frame clones, some missing. D and trimming were read from the DNA, whereas the V and J calls and clone size are those reported in that table. There are about 54,000 clones in the sample; 80% to 90% occur only once, and around 30% lies in the top ten. Germline CDR1 and CDR2: MGHDK and SYGVNS. The CDR3 extends over 16 amino acids. Trimming shortened V by 5 bases and J by 2 bases, and 17 bases separated the two germline ends. The rearrangement uses TRBV25-1 and TRBJ2-3; D may be TRBD2 (6 bases). Source material: peripheral blood. The source is a human donor in a cohort sampled during active COVID-19. The CDR3: CASSRLGGGDTDTQYF. The CDR3 nucleotides read TGTGCCAGCAGTCGATTAGGAGGAGGGGACACAGATACGCAGTATTTT.